This T cell receptor beta chain derives from a study of cytomegalovirus exposure and HLA in healthy donors. Study-level results: Later analysis showed TCR association rates varying by HLA locus, highest for DRB1 and lowest for HLA-C. In a later analysis, CMV-associated beta chains were mostly HLA-associated, it appeared.

With regard to this clone: Its target is not known.

V lost 3 bases and J lost 6, with 9 bases in between. The germline V gene has CDR1 DFQATT and CDR2 SNEGSKA (reference sequence). CDR3 length equals 11 residues. Primers for the PCR totalled 60 Vbeta and 13 Jbeta. The repertoire was sequenced with immunoSEQ multiplex PCR; TCRdb's copy has only in-frame clones and lacks some. The sample has under 150,000 clones, roughly 9% seen once; the top ten hold around 3%. The sample comprised PBMCs. This sequence joins TRBV20-1 and TRBJ2-7; D not resolved. The sequence derives from a young man in good health and CMV-seronegative. CDR3 amino acids: CSARYSGEQYF. In DNA form, the CDR3 reads TGCAGTGCTAGGTATTCCGGCGAGCAGTACTTC.